The 23 T cell receptor beta chains in this list originate from one sample, sequenced in a study of shared clonotypes between healthy human individuals. Terminally differentiated effector memory CD45RA+ cells were excluded by CCR7 positive selection of CD45RO-negative cells. Assay: immunoSEQ multiplex PCR; the TCRdb copy retains only in-frame clones and omits some. This table holds approximately 740,000 clones, over 90% found once. Input material: naive CD8+ T cells sorted from blood. The receptors stem from a man aged 30 to 39 in good health.

The chain joins TRBV4-1 to TRBJ2-7, with D tentatively TRBD2 (6 bases). V shed 1 base and J shed 5 bases, with 12 bases lying between them. Germline assignment: CDR1 MGHRA and CDR2 YSYEKL. The CDR3 is 14 amino acids. CDR3 residues: CASSQAGGFNEQYF. For the CDR3, the DNA is TGCGCCAGCAGCCAAGCCGGGGGATTCAACGAGCAGTACTTC.

Only one count was recorded for this clone. The chain links TRBV19 to TRBJ2-3; TRBD2 matches 10 bases. CDR1 and CDR2 from the germline V gene are LNHDA and SQIVND (reference sequence). Trimming at V came to 7 bases and at J to 11 bases, leaving 15 bases not matched to a gene. This CDR3 comprises 15 residues. The CDR3 DNA sequence: TGTGCCAGTATATCGCTAGCGGGAGTCCCCGGAGGGCAGTATTTT. Its protein product is CASISLAGVPGGQYF.

The V gene is TRBV5-1, the J gene TRBJ1-4; 7 bases match TRBD1. Unmatched junction bases numbered 20, after V lost 0 bases and J lost 6 bases. CDR1 and CDR2 from the germline V gene are SGHRS and YFSETQ. The CDR3 contains 20 residues. The DNA of the CDR3 is TGCGCCAGCAGCTTGGCCCCGGGGACAGAGGAACACTTTCCGGATGAAAAACTGTTTTTT. This translates into CASSLAPGTEEHFPDEKLFF.

The chain couples TRBV6-6 to TRBJ2-7; the D is unclear. CDR3 size: 16 residues. Trimming removed 2 bases from V and 3 bases from J, with 17 bases in between. Germline CDR1 reads MNHNY; CDR2 reads SVGAGI (reference sequence). The CDR3 DNA reads as TGTGCCAGCAGTTACGGGAAAAAGGGTCATGACTACGAGCAGTACTTC. This translates into CASSYGKKGHDYEQYF.

The chain combines TRBV11-2 with TRBJ2-7; possible D gene TRBD2, 6 bases. There are 15 residues in the CDR3. The ends were cut back, 1 base at V and 1 base at J, with 11 bases in the middle. From germline, CDR1 is SGHAT and CDR2 FQNNGV. CDR3 amino acids: CASSLVGGTSYEQYF. CDR3 nucleotides: TGTGCCAGCAGCTTAGTGGGGGGTACGTCCTACGAGCAGTACTTC.

V and J are TRBV19 and TRBJ2-7; no definite D call. Germline V CDR1 and CDR2: LNHDA, SQIVND (reference sequence). The CDR3 runs to 14 residues. V dropped 4 bases and J dropped 2 bases, with 12 bases sitting between them. The CDR3 DNA follows: TGTGCCAGTAGTACCTCCGACGGTCCCTACGAGCAGTACTTC. This codes for CASSTSDGPYEQYF.

V and J are TRBV29-1 and TRBJ2-5; 13 nucleotides line up with TRBD2. The trim removed 6 bases at V and 2 bases at J, leaving 12 bases unmatched. Germline CDR1 reads SQVTM; CDR2 reads ANQGSEA. CDR3 length: 17 residues. DNA for the CDR3: TGCAGCGTAGATGGACTAGCGGGAGTCCCCCAGCAAGAGACCCAGTACTTC. Amino acids: CSVDGLAGVPQQETQYF.

The J gene is TRBJ2-5, the V gene TRBV7-9; D tentatively fits TRBD1 or TRBD2 (6 bases each). Trimming removed 5 bases at V and 2 bases at J, with 12 bases between. The CDR3 length is 14 residues. CDR1 and CDR2 (germline): SEHNR, FQNEAQ (reference sequence). The CDR3 loop reads CASSPWGAQETQYF. CDR3 bases: TGTGCCAGCAGCCCGTGGGGGGCGCAAGAGACCCAGTACTTC.

The chain carries TRBV10-3 and TRBJ2-7; 9 positions agree with TRBD1. There are 13 residues in the CDR3. CDR1 and CDR2 from the germline V gene are ENHRY and SYGVKD. V shed 11 bases, J shed 5 bases, and the junction held 10 bases outside the gene matches. The CDR3 region is CAVLTGQGHEQYF. The CDR3 DNA sequence: TGTGCCGTTCTTACGGGACAGGGCCACGAGCAGTACTTC.

This clone is a singleton in its sample. The V gene is TRBV7-9, the J gene TRBJ1-1; D is unresolved. The V gene's germline CDR1 is SEHNR and CDR2 FQNEAQ (reference sequence). The CDR3 has 15 amino acids. V was pared by 5 bases and J by 2 bases, with 15 bases between. CDR3 coding DNA: TGTGCCAGCAGCAATCCCCCGGGAGCCAACACTGAAGCTTTCTTT. Its translation: CASSNPPGANTEAFF.

The chain carries TRBV4-2 and TRBJ2-7; 11 nucleotides agree with TRBD2. The V and J ends lost 4 bases and 6 bases, in that order; junction bases with no gene match: 8. Looked up from germline, CDR1 is LGHNA and CDR2 is YNFKEQ. The CDR3 runs to 15 residues. This chain's CDR3 is CASSPPSGRIFEQYF. CDR3 nucleotides: TGTGCCAGCAGCCCTCCTAGCGGGAGGATTTTCGAGCAGTACTTC.

The sample holds one count of this clone. The rearrangement uses TRBV27 and TRBJ1-2; 9 nucleotides line up with TRBD1. Trimming removed 10 bases from V and 3 bases from J; junction bases left unmatched: 9. In germline, CDR1 is MNHEY, CDR2 SMNVEV (reference sequence). The CDR3 runs to 14 residues. The CDR3 reads CATAPDRGDYGYTF. DNA for the CDR3: TGTGCCACCGCGCCGGACAGGGGCGACTATGGCTACACCTTC.

The V and J genes are TRBV4-1 and TRBJ2-2; TRBD2 might be the D (7 bases). CDR1 MGHRA and CDR2 YSYEKL come from the germline V gene. The CDR3 runs 16 residues. Between the trimmed V and J ends, which lost 0 bases and 5 bases, there was a span of 13 bases. Written as DNA, the CDR3 is TGCGCCAGCAGCCAAGAGGGGGCGGGAGATACCGGGGAGCTGTTTTTT. It translates to CASSQEGAGDTGELFF.

V is TRBV27 and J is TRBJ2-5, with D perhaps TRBD1 or TRBD2 (6 bases each). The germline V gene encodes CDR1 MNHEY and CDR2 SMNVEV (reference sequence). The CDR3 covers 14 residues. V was clipped by 6 bases and J by 5 bases, with 16 bases between them. The CDR3 spells CASRRFGGDETQYF. The CDR3 DNA sequence: TGTGCCAGCAGGAGGTTCGGGGGCGACGAGACCCAGTACTTC.

The V call is TRBV29-1, the J call TRBJ1-1; a weak D match, TRBD1 (5 bases). CDR1 is SQVTM, CDR2 ANQGSEA, per germline. This CDR3 region has 15 residues. Trimming took 7 bases from V and 1 from J, leaving 19 bases between them. CDR3 in DNA: TGCAGCGCCCTGAATGGGGGGGACCCGAACACTGAAGCTTTCTTT. Its protein is CSALNGGDPNTEAFF.

V and J are TRBV11-2 and TRBJ2-7, with unresolved D. The CDR3 runs 13 residues. Germline assignment: CDR1 SGHAT and CDR2 FQNNGV. V was trimmed by 6 bases and J by 1 base, leaving 10 bases between them. The CDR3 nucleotides are TGTGCCAGCAGTTCGTTAGGGTCCTACGAGCAGTACTTC. Residues: CASSSLGSYEQYF.

Only one count was recorded for this clone. Other DNA sequences from this sample encode an identical CDR3 as well. The V gene is TRBV5-1, the J gene TRBJ2-1; the match to TRBD2 covers 8 bases. CDR3 length: 14 amino acids. Germline V gene lookup returns CDR1 SGHRS and CDR2 YFSETQ. Trimming at V came to 2 bases and at J to 4 bases, leaving 2 bases not matched to a gene. CDR3 sequence (DNA): TGCGCCAGCAGCTTTAGCGGGGATTACAATGAGCAGTTCTTC. This sequence encodes CASSFSGDYNEQFF.

A single count supports this clone. The CDR3 is CASSPDPDYGYTF. The DNA of the CDR3 is TGTGCCAGCAGCCCGGACCCCGACTATGGCTACACCTTC. V usage is TRBV5-6 and J usage is TRBJ1-2; unclear D gene. Trimming shortened V by 4 bases and J by 3 bases, and 10 bases separated the two germline ends. The CDR3 covers 13 residues. Germline assignment: CDR1 SGHDT and CDR2 YYEEEE.

The chain uses TRBV11-2 and TRBJ2-5; 14 bases map to TRBD2. Germline V gene lookup returns CDR1 SGHAT and CDR2 FQNNGV. J was trimmed by 1 base and V by 6 bases; bases with no gene match: 1. The CDR3 length is 15 residues. This CDR3 reads CASRGTSGSQETQYF. In nucleotides, the CDR3 is TGTGCCAGCAGAGGGACTAGCGGGAGCCAAGAGACCCAGTACTTC.

J is TRBJ1-2 and V is TRBV19; the D gene is possibly TRBD1 (5 bases). V gave up 8 bases and J gave up 2 bases, with 12 bases separating them. CDR1 and CDR2 (germline): LNHDA, SQIVND (reference sequence). CDR3 length: 13 amino acids. CDR3: CASRDPNNYGYTF. CDR3 DNA sequence: TGTGCCAGTCGGGACCCAAACAACTATGGCTACACCTTC.

The rearrangement joins TRBV7-9 to TRBJ1-5; D is ambiguous. The CDR3 covers 14 residues. The ends were cut back, 1 base at V and 7 bases at J, with 11 bases in the middle. Germline lookup yields CDR1 SEHNR and CDR2 FQNEAQ (reference sequence). CDR3 amino acids: CASSLGQVWQPQHF. The DNA of the CDR3 is TGTGCCAGCAGCTTAGGCCAGGTTTGGCAGCCCCAGCATTTT.

The chain couples TRBV28 to TRBJ2-7; no reliable D call. The CDR3 is 12 amino acids. Per germline, CDR1 MDHEN and CDR2 SYDVKM. The germline V and J ends were trimmed by 7 bases and 3 bases, with 10 bases remaining between them. CDR3 DNA sequence: TGTGCCAGCAACACAGCAGACTACGAGCAGTACTTC. Its translation is CASNTADYEQYF. The entire variable domain, with the rest obtained from reference TRBV28 and TRBJ2-7, is as follows: DVKVTQSSRYLVKRTGEKVFLECVQDMDHENMFWYRQDPGLGLRLIYFSYDVKMKEKGDIPEGYSVSREKKERFSLILESASTNQTSMYLCASNTADYEQYFGPGTRLTVT.

CDR3 sequence reads: CASSKVCLSGYYSYEQYF. DNA of the CDR3: TGTGCCAGCAGCAAAGTTTGCCTATCGGGGTACTACTCCTACGAGCAGTACTTC. This chain connects TRBV21-1 to TRBJ2-7; TRBD2, as called in the table, went unchecked against the DNA. TRBV21-1 counts as a pseudogene. The CDR3 has 18 residues.